The 21 T cell receptor beta chains below all came from one sample that was sequenced in a study of radiotherapy plus CTLA-4 blockade in lung cancer (dated by TCRdb to the late 2010s). Library preparation employed the immunoSEQ multiplex PCR assay. TCRdb retrieved this table from immuneACCESS and kept in-frame rearrangements only. Not all clones are present; in checked studies, unresolved V genes account for under half, and no reason is known for the remainder. In this sample the table shows under 50,000 clones, roughly 85% of which occur a single time. The ten most abundant clones make up roughly 22% of the sample. This specimen was peripheral blood, taken from a patient treated with radiotherapy plus ipilimumab. The receptors come from a human donor with non-small cell lung cancer whose response to radiotherapy plus ipilimumab could not be evaluated.

The V and J genes are TRBV7-9 and TRBJ1-6; possible D gene TRBD1, 5 bases. The germline V gene has CDR1 SEHNR and CDR2 FQNEAQ (reference sequence). V was pared by 1 base and J by 6 bases, with 13 bases between. There are 16 residues in the CDR3. The CDR3 loop is CASSLESGGGNSPLHF. The CDR3 DNA sequence: TGTGCCAGCAGCTTAGAATCGGGGGGTGGTAATTCACCCCTCCACTTT. The full variable domain, completed using reference TRBV7-9 and TRBJ1-6, is DTGVSQNPRHKITKRGQNVTFRCDPISEHNRLYWYRQTLGQGPEFLTYFQNEAQLEKSRLLSDRFSAERPKGSFSTLEIQRTEQGDSAMYLCASSLESGGGNSPLHFGNGTRLTVT.

The V and J genes are TRBV7-9 and TRBJ2-3; 9 nucleotides line up with TRBD1. V shed 1 base, J shed 2 bases, and the junction held 4 bases outside the gene matches. The CDR3 contains 16 residues. The germline V gene encodes CDR1 SEHNR and CDR2 FQNEAQ (reference sequence). Here the CDR3 DNA reads TGTGCCAGCAGCTTAGGTGGACAGGGGAACACAGATACGCAGTATTTT. Amino acids: CASSLGGQGNTDTQYF.

This clone has only one observation. At one end, the junction sequence differs from germline, possibly due to a read error. The rearrangement joins TRBV6-6 to TRBJ1-2, with D possibly TRBD1 on 6 matching bases. The germline V gene encodes CDR1 MNHNY and CDR2 SVGAGI (reference sequence). The CDR3 length is 16 residues. The CDR3 bases are TGTGCCAGCAGTTACTATCGGCAGGGGCCTAATTATGGCTACACCTTC. This sequence encodes CASSYYRQGPNYGYTF.

The chain links TRBV5-6 to TRBJ1-5; D is unclear. This CDR3 has 14 residues. Deletions cut 0 bases from V and 3 bases from J, with 7 bases between. Germline V gene sequence: CDR1 SGHDT, CDR2 YYEEEE. For the CDR3, the DNA is TGTGCCAGCAGCTTGGCGGGTACCAATCAGCCCCAGCATTTT. It yields the protein CASSLAGTNQPQHF.

The J gene is TRBJ1-6, the V gene TRBV18; 8 nucleotides align to TRBD1. CDR3 length: 15 residues. Germline loops: CDR1 KGHSH, CDR2 LQKENI. The junction had 7 bases not matched to a gene; V was cut back by 6 bases and J by 6 bases. The CDR3 is CASSPQQGVNSPLHF. The CDR3 nucleotides are TGTGCCAGCTCTCCTCAACAGGGGGTTAATTCACCCCTCCACTTT.

V is TRBV19 and J is TRBJ1-5; D is unresolved. Germline V gene sequence: CDR1 LNHDA, CDR2 SQIVND (reference sequence). V was trimmed by 2 bases and J by 0 bases, leaving 8 bases between them. This CDR3 is 15 amino acids long. Written as DNA, the CDR3 is TGTGCCAGTAGTATAAGCGGGGATAGCAATCAGCCCCAGCATTTT. It specifies CASSISGDSNQPQHF.

The DNA for the CDR3 is TGTGCCAGCAGCTTAGTTTCGGGACACTCCTACGAGCAGTACTTC. This sequence encodes CASSLVSGHSYEQYF. The chain employs TRBV7-2 and TRBJ2-5, with TRBD1 as a possible D gene (6 bases). The DNA matches TRBJ2-7 better at its end, which makes the J call doubtful. CDR1 and CDR2 from the germline V gene are SGHTA and FQGNSA. This CDR3 has 15 residues.

J is TRBJ2-5 and V is TRBV4-2; a possible D gene is TRBD2 (6 bases). V was trimmed by 1 base and J by 1 base, leaving 10 bases between them. This CDR3 has 15 amino acids. The germline V gene encodes CDR1 LGHNA and CDR2 YNFKEQ. The CDR3 DNA reads TGTGCCAGCAGCCAAGTCGGGACTCCCCAAGAGACCCAGTACTTC. It yields the protein CASSQVGTPQETQYF.

The chain recombines TRBV28 with TRBJ2-7; 7 nucleotides agree with TRBD1. CDR3 size: 14 residues. Germline assignment: CDR1 MDHEN and CDR2 SYDVKM. The J segment lost 2 bases and the V segment lost 8 bases, leaving 9 bases of the junction unmatched. This chain's CDR3 is CASGSPGQTYEQYF. CDR3 sequence (DNA): TGTGCCAGCGGAAGCCCGGGACAGACCTACGAGCAGTACTTC.

V is TRBV19 and J is TRBJ2-2; 9 nucleotides match TRBD1. CDR1 and CDR2 (germline): LNHDA, SQIVND (reference sequence). This CDR3 has 16 residues. The V gene end was trimmed by 9 bases and the J gene end by 6 bases; junction bases not matched to a gene: 14. In DNA form, the CDR3 reads TGTGCCAGCCGGGGACAGGGAATGGGGAGGTCCGGGGAGCTGTTTTTT. It yields the protein CASRGQGMGRSGELFF.

This chain links TRBV5-8 with TRBJ1-3; TRBD1 is a possible D gene (6 bases). CDR1 is SGHTS and CDR2 is YDEGEE in the germline V gene. The germline V and J ends were trimmed by 0 bases and 4 bases, with 14 bases remaining between them. This CDR3 comprises 16 residues. As DNA, the CDR3 is TGTGCCAGCAGCTTGGTACAGGGCCCGAAAGGAAACACCATATATTTT. Its protein is CASSLVQGPKGNTIYF.

The chain combines TRBV7-9 with TRBJ2-2; 10 nucleotides agree with TRBD2. Looked up from germline, CDR1 is SEHNR and CDR2 is FQNEAQ (reference sequence). V trimming: 2 bases; J trimming: 4 bases; junction bases outside the gene matches: 4. This CDR3 has 16 amino acids. The CDR3 sequence: CASSLPSGRGTGELFF. In DNA, the CDR3 is TGTGCCAGCAGCTTACCGAGCGGGAGGGGCACCGGGGAGCTGTTTTTT.

There are a few counts of this clone. The chain is built from TRBV21-1 and TRBJ2-7; the tabulated D call, TRBD2, remains unverified against the DNA. TRBV21-1 is listed as a pseudogene. The CDR3 extends over 14 amino acids. The CDR3: CASNNGGLSYEQYF. CDR3 bases: TGTGCCAGCAACAATGGAGGGTTGTCGTACGAGCAGTACTTC.

Here the CDR3 DNA reads TGTGCCAGCTCAACAGGTGGAGACACTGAAGCTTTCTTT. It codes for CASSTGGDTEAFF. This chain joins TRBV18 and TRBJ1-1; tentatively, D is TRBD1 (5 bases). Between the trimmed V and J ends, which lost 5 bases and 3 bases, there was a span of 10 bases. Germline-derived CDR1 and CDR2 are KGHSH and LQKENI. The CDR3 consists of 13 residues.

This chain connects TRBV5-1 to TRBJ2-7; 8 bases match TRBD1. The CDR3 runs to 16 residues. The germline CDR1 and CDR2 sequences are SGHRS and YFSETQ. Trimming at V came to 0 bases and at J to 6 bases, leaving 11 bases not matched to a gene. CDR3 DNA: TGCGCCAGCAGCTTGGGGACAGGGCCCTTATTCTCCGAGCAGTACTTC. Encoded protein: CASSLGTGPLFSEQYF.

The chain combines TRBV12-5 with TRBJ1-2; D remains unclear. Trimming took 3 bases from V and 7 from J, leaving 21 bases between them. This CDR3 spans 16 amino acids. The germline V gene encodes CDR1 LGHNT and CDR2 FRNRAP. The CDR3 sequence: CASGFRTRGGVGGYTF. The CDR3 bases are TGTGCTAGTGGTTTCCGAACCCGGGGTGGGGTGGGTGGCTACACCTTC. The full variable domain, in which reference TRBV12-5 and TRBJ1-2 provide the parts outside the CDR3, is DARVTQTPRHKVTEMGQEVTMRCQPILGHNTVFWYRQTMMQGLELLAYFRNRAPLDDSGMPKDRFSAEMPDATLATLKIQPSEPRDSAVYFCASGFRTRGGVGGYTFGSGTRLTVV.

J is TRBJ2-7 and V is TRBV9; tentatively, D is TRBD2 (6 bases). The CDR3 covers 16 residues. V dropped 3 bases and J dropped 5 bases, with 21 bases sitting between them. Germline CDR1 SGDLS, CDR2 YYNGEE. CDR3 region: CASSDPRDSTGDEQYF. The CDR3 DNA follows: TGTGCCAGCAGCGACCCGCGGGACTCGACGGGGGACGAGCAGTACTTC. The full variable domain, rest sourced from reference TRBV9 and TRBJ2-7, is DSGVTQTPKHLITATGQRVTLRCSPRSGDLSVYWYQQSLDQGLQFLIQYYNGEERAKGNILERFSAQQFPDLHSELNLSSLELGDSALYFCASSDPRDSTGDEQYFGPGTRLTVT.

V usage is TRBV28 and J usage is TRBJ1-1; maybe TRBD1 (5 bases). With 6 bases removed from V and 5 bases from J, the gap between germline ends came to 16 bases. The V gene's germline CDR1 is MDHEN and CDR2 SYDVKM. CDR3 length: 14 amino acids. CDR3 nucleotide sequence: TGTGCCAGCAGACGCGGGGCTTCGGGTACTGAAGCTTTCTTT. This translates into CASRRGASGTEAFF.

The J gene is TRBJ2-2, the V gene TRBV6-5, with D perhaps matching TRBD1 (7 bases). The CDR3 sequence is 16 residues long. Trimming stripped 0 bases from V and 4 bases from J, with 12 bases between. Germline V lookup: CDR1 MNHEY, CDR2 SVGAGI. The CDR3, as DNA: TGTGCCAGCAGTTACTCGAGGCAGGGGGGCACCGGGGAGCTGTTTTTT. It encodes CASSYSRQGGTGELFF.

The sample holds a few counts of this clone. The CDR3 region has the DNA TGTGCCAGCAGTGAAGGGAGGGACAATGAGCAGTTCTTC. This translates into CASSEGRDNEQFF. The V call is TRBV2, the J call TRBJ2-1, with D perhaps TRBD2 (6 bases). Germline CDR1 SNHLY, CDR2 FYNNEI. This CDR3 region has 13 residues. Trimming took 1 base from V and 5 from J, leaving 6 bases between them.

The gene calls are TRBV4-1 and TRBJ1-1; 9 bases are shared with TRBD1. CDR3 size: 18 residues. V lost 6 bases, J lost 1 base, and 15 bases stayed unmatched. In germline, CDR1 is MGHRA, CDR2 YSYEKL. For the CDR3, the DNA is TGCGCCAGCAGTCCTATTAACAGGGGGCGCAAAGGGAACACTGAAGCTTTCTTT. Protein sequence: CASSPINRGRKGNTEAFF.